Included here is one TCR beta chain sequence, with context. Its specificity is unknown. Libraries were prepared by immunoSEQ multiplex PCR; TCRdb keeps only in-frame clonotypes and omits some of them. The data contain a few hundred thousand clones, roughly 95% of them seen just once; the ten biggest clones take up 0.11%. The data originate from a study of shared clonotypes between healthy human individuals. Overall study findings and caveats: Collection of samples was limited to blood; tissue repertoires likely differ.

Terminally differentiated effector memory CD45RA+ cells were excluded by CCR7 positive selection of CD45RO-negative cells. Trimming removed 0 bases from V and 5 bases from J, with 7 bases in between. CDR3 length: 13 amino acids. Germline V gene sequence: CDR1 LNHNV, CDR2 YYDKDF (reference sequence). The TCR comes from a woman under 40 in good health. The material sequenced was naive CD8+ T cells sorted from blood. The chain uses TRBV15 and TRBJ2-5; unclear D gene. In DNA form, the CDR3 reads TGTGCCACCAGCAGAGATAGAACGGAGACCCAGTACTTC. Protein: CATSRDRTETQYF. Full variable domain (missing parts from reference TRBV15 and TRBJ2-5): DAMVIQNPRYQVTQFGKPVTLSCSQTLNHNVMYWYQQKSSQAPKLLFHYYDKDFNNEADTPDNFQSRRPNTSFCFLDIRSPGLGDTAMYLCATSRDRTETQYFGPGTRLLVL.